The clone carrying this T cell receptor beta chain was seen a handful of times. TCRdb called the RT-PCR reads again in MiXCR, with one record for every CDR3 protein. The sample consists of 650,000 to 850,000 distinct CDR3 sequences, approximately 15% of them appearing once. V lost 2 bases and J 5 bases, leaving 13 bases between the germline ends. This CDR3 spans 15 amino acids. The germline CDR1 and CDR2 sequences are LGHNA and YNFKEQ. This specimen belongs to a study of response to subunit inactivated influenza vaccine. The sequence was obtained from a man aged 50 to 60 who received an inactivated influenza vaccine. This specimen consisted of PBMCs from blood, obtained 14 to 15 days before vaccination. V gene TRBV4-2 combines with J gene TRBJ2-1, with a possible D match to TRBD1 (5 bases). The CDR3 DNA is TGTGCCAGCAGCCAATACCCAAGACAGAACAATGAGCAGTTCTTC. It specifies CASSQYPRQNNEQFF.